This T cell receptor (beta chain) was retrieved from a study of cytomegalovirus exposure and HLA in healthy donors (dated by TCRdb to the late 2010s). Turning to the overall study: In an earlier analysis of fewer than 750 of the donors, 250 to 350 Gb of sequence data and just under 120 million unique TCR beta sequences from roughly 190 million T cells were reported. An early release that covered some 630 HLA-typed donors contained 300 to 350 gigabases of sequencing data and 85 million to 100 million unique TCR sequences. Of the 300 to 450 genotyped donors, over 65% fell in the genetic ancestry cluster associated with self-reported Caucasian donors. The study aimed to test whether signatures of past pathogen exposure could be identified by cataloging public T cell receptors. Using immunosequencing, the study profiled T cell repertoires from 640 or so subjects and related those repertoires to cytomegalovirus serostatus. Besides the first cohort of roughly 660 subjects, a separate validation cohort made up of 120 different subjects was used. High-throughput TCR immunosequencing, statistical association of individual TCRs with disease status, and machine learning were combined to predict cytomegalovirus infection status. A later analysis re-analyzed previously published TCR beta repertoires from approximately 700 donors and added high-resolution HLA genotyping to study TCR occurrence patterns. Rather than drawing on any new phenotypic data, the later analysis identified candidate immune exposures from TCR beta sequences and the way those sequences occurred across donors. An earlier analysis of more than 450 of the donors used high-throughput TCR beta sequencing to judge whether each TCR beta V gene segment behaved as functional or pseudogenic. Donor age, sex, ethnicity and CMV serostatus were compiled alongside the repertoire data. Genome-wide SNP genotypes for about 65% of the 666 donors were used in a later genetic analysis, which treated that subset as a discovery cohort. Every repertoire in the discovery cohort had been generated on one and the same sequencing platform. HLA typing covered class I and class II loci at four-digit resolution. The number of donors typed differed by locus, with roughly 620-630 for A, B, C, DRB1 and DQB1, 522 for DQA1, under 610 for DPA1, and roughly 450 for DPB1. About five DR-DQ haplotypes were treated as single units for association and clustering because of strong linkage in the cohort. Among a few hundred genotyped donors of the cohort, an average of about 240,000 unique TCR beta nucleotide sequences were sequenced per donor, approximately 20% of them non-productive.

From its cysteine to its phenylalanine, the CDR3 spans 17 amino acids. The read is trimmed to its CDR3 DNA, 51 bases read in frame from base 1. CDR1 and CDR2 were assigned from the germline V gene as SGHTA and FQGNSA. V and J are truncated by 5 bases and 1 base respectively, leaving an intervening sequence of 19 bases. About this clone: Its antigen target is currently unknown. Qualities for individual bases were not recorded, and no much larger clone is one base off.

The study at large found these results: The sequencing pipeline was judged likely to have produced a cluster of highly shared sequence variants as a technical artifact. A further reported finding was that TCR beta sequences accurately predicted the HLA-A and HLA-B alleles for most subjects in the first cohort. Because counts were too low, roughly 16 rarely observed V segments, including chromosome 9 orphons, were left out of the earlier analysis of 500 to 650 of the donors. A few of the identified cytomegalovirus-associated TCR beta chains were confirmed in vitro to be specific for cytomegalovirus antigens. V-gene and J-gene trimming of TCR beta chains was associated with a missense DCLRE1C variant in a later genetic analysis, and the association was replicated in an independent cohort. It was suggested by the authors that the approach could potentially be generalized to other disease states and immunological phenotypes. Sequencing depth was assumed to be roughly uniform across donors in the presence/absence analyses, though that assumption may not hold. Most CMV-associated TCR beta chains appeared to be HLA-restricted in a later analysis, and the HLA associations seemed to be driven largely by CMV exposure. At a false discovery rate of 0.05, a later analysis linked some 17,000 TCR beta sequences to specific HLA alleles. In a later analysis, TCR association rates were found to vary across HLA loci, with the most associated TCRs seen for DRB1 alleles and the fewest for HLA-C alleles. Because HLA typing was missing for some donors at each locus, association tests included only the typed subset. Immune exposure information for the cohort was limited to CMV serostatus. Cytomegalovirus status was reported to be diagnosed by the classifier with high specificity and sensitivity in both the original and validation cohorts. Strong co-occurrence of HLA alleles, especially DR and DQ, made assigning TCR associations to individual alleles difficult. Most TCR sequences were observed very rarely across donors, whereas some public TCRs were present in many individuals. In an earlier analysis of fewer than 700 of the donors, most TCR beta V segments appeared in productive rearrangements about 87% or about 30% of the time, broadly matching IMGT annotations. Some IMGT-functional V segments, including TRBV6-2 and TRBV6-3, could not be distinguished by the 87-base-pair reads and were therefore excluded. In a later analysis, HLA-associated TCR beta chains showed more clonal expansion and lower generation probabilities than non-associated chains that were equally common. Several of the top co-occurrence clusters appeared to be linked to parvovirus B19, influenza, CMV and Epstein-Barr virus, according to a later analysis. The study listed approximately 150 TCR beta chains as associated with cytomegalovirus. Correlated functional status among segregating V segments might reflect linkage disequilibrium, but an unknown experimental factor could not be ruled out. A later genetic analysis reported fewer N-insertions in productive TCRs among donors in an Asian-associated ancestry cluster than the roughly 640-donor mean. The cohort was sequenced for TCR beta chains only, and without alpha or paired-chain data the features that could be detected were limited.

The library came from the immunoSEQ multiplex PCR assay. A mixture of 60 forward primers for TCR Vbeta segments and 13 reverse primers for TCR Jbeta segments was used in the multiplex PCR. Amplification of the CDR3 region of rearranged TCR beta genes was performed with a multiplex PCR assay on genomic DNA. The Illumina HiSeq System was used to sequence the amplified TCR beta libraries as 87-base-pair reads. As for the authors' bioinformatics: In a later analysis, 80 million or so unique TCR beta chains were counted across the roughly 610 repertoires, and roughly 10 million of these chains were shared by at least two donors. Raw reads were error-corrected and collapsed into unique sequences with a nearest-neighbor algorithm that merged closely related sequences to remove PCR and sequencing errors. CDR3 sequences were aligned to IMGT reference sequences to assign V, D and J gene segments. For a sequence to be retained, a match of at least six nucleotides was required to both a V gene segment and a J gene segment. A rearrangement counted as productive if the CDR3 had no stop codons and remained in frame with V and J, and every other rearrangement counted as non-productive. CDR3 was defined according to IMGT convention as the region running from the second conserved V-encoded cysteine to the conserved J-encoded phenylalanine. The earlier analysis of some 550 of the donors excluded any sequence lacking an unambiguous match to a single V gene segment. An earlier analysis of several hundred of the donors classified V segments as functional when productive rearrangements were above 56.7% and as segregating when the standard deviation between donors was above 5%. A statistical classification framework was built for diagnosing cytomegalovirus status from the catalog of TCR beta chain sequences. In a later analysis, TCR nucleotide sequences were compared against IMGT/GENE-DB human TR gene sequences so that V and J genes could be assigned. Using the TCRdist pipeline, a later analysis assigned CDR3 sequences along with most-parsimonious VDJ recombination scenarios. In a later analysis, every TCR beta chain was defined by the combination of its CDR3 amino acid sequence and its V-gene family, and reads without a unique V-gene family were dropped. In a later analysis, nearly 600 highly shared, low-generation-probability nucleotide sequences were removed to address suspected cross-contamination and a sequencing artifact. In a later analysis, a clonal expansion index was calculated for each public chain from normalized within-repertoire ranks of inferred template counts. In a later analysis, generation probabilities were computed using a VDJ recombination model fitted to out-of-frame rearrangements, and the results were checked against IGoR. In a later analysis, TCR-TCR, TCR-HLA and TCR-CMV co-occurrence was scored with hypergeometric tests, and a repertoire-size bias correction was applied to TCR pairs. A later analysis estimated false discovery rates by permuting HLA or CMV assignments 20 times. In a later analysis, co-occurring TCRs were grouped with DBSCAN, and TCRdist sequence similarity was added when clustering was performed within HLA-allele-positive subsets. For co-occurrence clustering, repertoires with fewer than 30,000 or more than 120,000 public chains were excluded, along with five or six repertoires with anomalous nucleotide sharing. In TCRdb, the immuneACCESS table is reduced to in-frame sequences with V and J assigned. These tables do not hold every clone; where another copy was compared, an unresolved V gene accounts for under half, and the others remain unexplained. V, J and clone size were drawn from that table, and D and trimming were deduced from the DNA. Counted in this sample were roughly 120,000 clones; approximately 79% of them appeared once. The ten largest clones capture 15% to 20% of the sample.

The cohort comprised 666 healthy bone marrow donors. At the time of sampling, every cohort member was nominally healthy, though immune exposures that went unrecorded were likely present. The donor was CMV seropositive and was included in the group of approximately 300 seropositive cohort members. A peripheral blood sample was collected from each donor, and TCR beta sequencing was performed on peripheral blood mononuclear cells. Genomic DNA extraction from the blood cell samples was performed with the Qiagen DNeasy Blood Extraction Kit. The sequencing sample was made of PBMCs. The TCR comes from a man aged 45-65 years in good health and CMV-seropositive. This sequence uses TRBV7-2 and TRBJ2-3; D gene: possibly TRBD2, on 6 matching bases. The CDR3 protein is CASSTIGTSGGTDTQYF. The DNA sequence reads TGTGCCAGCAGCACAATCGGCACGTCGGGGGGCACAGATACGCAGTATTTT. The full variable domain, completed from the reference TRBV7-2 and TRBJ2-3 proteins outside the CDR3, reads GAGVSQSPSNKVTEKGKDVELRCDPISGHTALYWYRQSLGQGLEFLIYFQGNSAPDKSGLPSDRFSAERTGGSVSTLTIQRTQQEDSAVYLCASSTIGTSGGTDTQYFGPGTRLTVL.